The present entry profiles one TCR beta chain with its context. Trimming stripped 3 bases from V and 4 bases from J, with 12 bases between. The CDR3 is made up of 13 amino acids. Per the germline V gene, CDR1 is SQVTM and CDR2 is ANQGSEA. The method was immunoSEQ multiplex PCR; TCRdb's version includes in-frame clones alone and lacks a portion of them. The sample lists over 80,000 clones, roughly 78% occurring once. This entry is derived from a study of blood T cell repertoires in COVID-19. The chain employs TRBV29-1 and TRBJ2-5; possible D gene TRBD1, 5 bases. The specimen sequenced was peripheral blood. The source of this sequence is a woman in her 70s with acute or convalescent COVID-19. This CDR3 reads CSVDRGSGETQYF. CDR3 nucleotide sequence: TGCAGCGTTGATAGGGGCAGTGGAGAGACCCAGTACTTC.